This TCR beta chain was observed in a study of cytomegalovirus exposure and HLA in healthy donors. Findings of the study overall: According to the study, roughly 160 TCR beta chains were cytomegalovirus-associated.

Produced via immunoSEQ multiplex PCR; TCRdb's table is partial and in-frame only. The sample comprises about 79,000 clones, approximately 94% of which are singletons, and approximately 4% rests with the top ten. The CDR3 length is 12 residues. Trimming took 3 bases from V and 8 from J, leaving 10 bases between them. Germline V gene sequence: CDR1 MDHEN, CDR2 SYDVKM. For this clone: The antigen is unknown.

The chain uses TRBV28 and TRBJ1-2; D gene ambiguous. The sequence came from a woman aged 25 to 39 in good health and CMV-seronegative. The specimen was PBMCs. DNA for the CDR3: TGTGCCAGCAGTTTCTTGGTTGGCGGCTACACCTTC. Protein: CASSFLVGGYTF.